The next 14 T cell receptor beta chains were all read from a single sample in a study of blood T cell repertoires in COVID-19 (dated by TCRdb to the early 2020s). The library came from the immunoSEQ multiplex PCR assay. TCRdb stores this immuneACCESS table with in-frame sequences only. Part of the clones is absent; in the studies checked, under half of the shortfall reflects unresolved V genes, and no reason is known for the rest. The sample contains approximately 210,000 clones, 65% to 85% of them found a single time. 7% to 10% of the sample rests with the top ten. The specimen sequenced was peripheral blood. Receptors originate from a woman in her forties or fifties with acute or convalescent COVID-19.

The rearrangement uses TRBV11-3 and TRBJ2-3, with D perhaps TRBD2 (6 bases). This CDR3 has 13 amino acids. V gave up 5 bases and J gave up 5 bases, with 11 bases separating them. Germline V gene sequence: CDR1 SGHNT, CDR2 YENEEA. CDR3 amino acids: CASSAGPQDTQYF. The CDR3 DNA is TGTGCCAGCAGCGCGGGACCTCAAGATACGCAGTATTTT. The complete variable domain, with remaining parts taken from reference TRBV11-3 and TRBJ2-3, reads EAGVVQSPRYKIIEKKQPVAFWCNPISGHNTLYWYLQNLGQGPELLIRYENEEAVDDSQLPKDRFSAERLKGVDSTLKIQPAELGDSAVYLCASSAGPQDTQYFGPGTRLTVL.

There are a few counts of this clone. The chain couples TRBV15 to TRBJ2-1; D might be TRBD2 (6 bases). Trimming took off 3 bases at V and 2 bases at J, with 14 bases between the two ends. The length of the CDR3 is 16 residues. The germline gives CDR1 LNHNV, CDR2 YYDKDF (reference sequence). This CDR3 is CATSSATRGAYNEQFF. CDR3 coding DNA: TGTGCCACCAGCAGTGCGACTAGGGGAGCCTACAATGAGCAGTTCTTC.

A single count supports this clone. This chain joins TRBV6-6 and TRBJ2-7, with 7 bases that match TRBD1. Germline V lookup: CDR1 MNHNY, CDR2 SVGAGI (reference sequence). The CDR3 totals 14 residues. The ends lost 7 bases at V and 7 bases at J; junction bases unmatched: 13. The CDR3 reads CASTKGGLAFEQYF. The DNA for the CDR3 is TGTGCCAGCACCAAAGGGGGCCTAGCTTTTGAGCAGTACTTC.

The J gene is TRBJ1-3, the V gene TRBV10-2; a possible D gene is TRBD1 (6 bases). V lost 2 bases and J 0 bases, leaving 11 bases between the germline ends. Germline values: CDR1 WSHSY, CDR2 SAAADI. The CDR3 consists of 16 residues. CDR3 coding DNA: TGCGCCAGCAGTGAGGGGGGCCTCCACTCTGGAAACACCATATATTTT. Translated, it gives CASSEGGLHSGNTIYF.

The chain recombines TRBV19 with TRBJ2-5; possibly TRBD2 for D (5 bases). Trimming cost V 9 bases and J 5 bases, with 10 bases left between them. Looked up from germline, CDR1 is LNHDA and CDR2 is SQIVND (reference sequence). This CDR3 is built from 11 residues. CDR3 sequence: CASTGGETQYF. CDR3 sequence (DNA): TGTGCCAGCACCGGCGGGGAGACCCAGTACTTC.

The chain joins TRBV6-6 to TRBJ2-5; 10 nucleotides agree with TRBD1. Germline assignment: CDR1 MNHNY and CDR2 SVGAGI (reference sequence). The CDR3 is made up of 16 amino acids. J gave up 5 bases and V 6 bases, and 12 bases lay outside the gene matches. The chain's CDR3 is CASRKPGQGLMETQYF. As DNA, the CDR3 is TGTGCCAGCAGGAAACCGGGACAGGGGCTTATGGAGACCCAGTACTTC.

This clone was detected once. Written as DNA, the CDR3 is TGTGCCAGCTCACCACTCGTAGACACTGAAGCTTTCTTT. Its translation: CASSPLVDTEAFF. The gene calls are TRBV18 and TRBJ1-1, with D unclear. Germline V lookup: CDR1 KGHSH, CDR2 LQKENI. CDR3 length: 13 residues. Between the trimmed V and J ends, which lost 1 base and 3 bases, there was a span of 6 bases.

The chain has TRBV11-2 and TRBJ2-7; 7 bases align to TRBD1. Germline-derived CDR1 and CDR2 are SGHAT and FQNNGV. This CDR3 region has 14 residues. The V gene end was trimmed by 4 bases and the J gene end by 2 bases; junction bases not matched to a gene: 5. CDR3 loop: CASSSNRGAYEQYF. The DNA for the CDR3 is TGTGCCAGCAGCTCCAACAGGGGCGCCTACGAGCAGTACTTC.

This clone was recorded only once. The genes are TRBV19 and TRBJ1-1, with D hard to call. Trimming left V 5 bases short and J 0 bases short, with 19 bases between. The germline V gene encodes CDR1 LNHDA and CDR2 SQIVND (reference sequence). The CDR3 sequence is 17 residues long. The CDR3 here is CASSSTGTGPLNTEAFF. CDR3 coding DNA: TGTGCCAGTAGTTCTACGGGAACCGGGCCCCTGAACACTGAAGCTTTCTTT.

DNA of the CDR3: TGTGCCAGCAATCTCCCCCCGGGCAGGGACTCCTACGAGCAGTACTTC. Translating gives CASNLPPGRDSYEQYF. This sequence joins TRBV2 and TRBJ2-7; D might be TRBD1 (5 bases). V was trimmed by 7 bases and J by 0 bases, leaving 19 bases between them. Germline CDR1 SNHLY, CDR2 FYNNEI. The CDR3 has 16 residues.

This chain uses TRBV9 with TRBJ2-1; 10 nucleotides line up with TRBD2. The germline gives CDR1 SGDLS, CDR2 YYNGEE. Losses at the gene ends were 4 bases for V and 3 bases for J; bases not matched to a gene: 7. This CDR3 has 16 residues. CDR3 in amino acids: CASSFGLADLYNEQFF. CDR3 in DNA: TGTGCCAGCAGCTTCGGACTAGCGGACCTCTACAATGAGCAGTTCTTC.

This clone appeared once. The chain's CDR3 is CASSLVQVDNEQFF. The CDR3 DNA sequence: TGTGCCAGCAGCTTGGTACAGGTGGACAATGAGCAGTTCTTC. The chain has TRBV5-4 and TRBJ2-1; weak D call: TRBD1 (5 bases). CDR1 is SGHNT and CDR2 is YYREEE in the germline V gene (reference sequence). This CDR3 spans 14 amino acids. The V gene lost 0 bases and the J gene lost 5 bases, with 9 bases spanning the gap.

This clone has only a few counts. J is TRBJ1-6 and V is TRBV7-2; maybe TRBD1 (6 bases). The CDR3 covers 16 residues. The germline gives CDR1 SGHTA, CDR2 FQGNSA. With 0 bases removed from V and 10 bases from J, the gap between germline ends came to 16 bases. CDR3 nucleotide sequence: TGTGCCAGCAGCTTAGCGCTTAACAGGGAAAGCTCACCCCTCCACTTT. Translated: CASSLALNRESSPLHF.

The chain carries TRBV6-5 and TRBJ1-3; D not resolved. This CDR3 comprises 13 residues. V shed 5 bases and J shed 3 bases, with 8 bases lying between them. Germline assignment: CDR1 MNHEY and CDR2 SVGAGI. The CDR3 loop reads CASSRAGGNTIYF. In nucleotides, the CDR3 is TGTGCCAGCAGTAGGGCGGGTGGAAACACCATATATTTT.